Detailed here is one TCR beta chain. This receptor's antigen is unknown. Within one base of it there is no much larger clone, and no base qualities were kept. The library was generated by the immunoSEQ multiplex PCR assay. For the multiplex PCR, a mixture combining 60 forward primers for TCR Vbeta segments and 13 reverse primers for TCR Jbeta segments was used. The CDR3 region of rearranged TCR beta genes was amplified from genomic DNA by a multiplex PCR assay. The amplified TCR beta libraries were sequenced on the Illumina HiSeq System as 87-base-pair reads. Processing in the source paper ran as follows. Across the 700 or so repertoires, a later analysis counted some 80 million unique TCR beta chains, around 11 million of which were shared by at least two donors. To remove PCR and sequencing errors, raw reads were error-corrected and collapsed into unique sequences using a nearest-neighbor algorithm that merged closely related sequences. V, D and J gene segments were assigned by aligning CDR3 sequences to IMGT reference sequences. Each retained sequence needed at least a six-nucleotide match to both a V gene segment and a J gene segment. Rearrangements were classified as productive when the CDR3 lacked stop codons and remained in frame with V and J, and all other rearrangements were classified as non-productive. CDR3 was defined according to IMGT convention as the region running from the second conserved V-encoded cysteine to the conserved J-encoded phenylalanine. Sequences without an unambiguous match to a single V gene segment were excluded from the earlier analysis of almost 600 of the donors. In an earlier analysis of a few hundred of the donors, V segments were called functional above 56.7% productive rearrangements and were called segregating when the between-donor standard deviation exceeded 5%. A statistical classification framework was built to diagnose cytomegalovirus status from the catalog of TCR beta chain sequences. V and J gene assignment, in a later analysis, came from comparing TCR nucleotide sequences with IMGT/GENE-DB human TR gene sequences. The TCRdist pipeline was used in a later analysis to assign CDR3 sequences and most-parsimonious VDJ recombination scenarios. In a later analysis, each TCR beta chain was defined by its CDR3 amino acid sequence together with its V-gene family, and reads lacking a unique V-gene family were excluded. To address suspected cross-contamination and a sequencing artifact, a later analysis removed approximately 590 highly shared, low-generation-probability nucleotide sequences. For each public chain, a later analysis derived a clonal expansion index from normalized ranks of inferred template counts within each repertoire. Generation probabilities in a later analysis came from a VDJ recombination model fitted to out-of-frame rearrangements, and those results were checked against IGoR. In a later analysis, TCR-TCR, TCR-HLA and TCR-CMV co-occurrence was scored with hypergeometric tests, and a repertoire-size bias correction was applied to TCR pairs. In a later analysis, false discovery rates were estimated by permuting HLA or CMV assignments 20 times. In a later analysis, co-occurring TCRs were grouped with DBSCAN, and TCRdist sequence similarity was added when clustering was performed within HLA-allele-positive subsets. Repertoires with fewer than 30,000 or more than 120,000 public chains, plus five repertoires with anomalous nucleotide sharing, were excluded from co-occurrence clustering. TCRdb carries this immuneACCESS record with in-frame sequences only. Its versions omit some clonotypes, under half of them owing to an unresolved V gene in the studies checked, with the rest unexplained. Clonal size and the V and J genes are those of that table, whereas D and trimming came from the DNA. This sample has under 170,000 clones in its table, and 55% to 70% of those were observed once. The ten top clones hold 6% to 8.5% of the sample.

This specimen belongs to a study of cytomegalovirus exposure and HLA in healthy donors (dated by TCRdb to about 2017). General notes on the study: In an earlier analysis of some 610 of the donors, 276 Gb of sequence data and approximately 100 million unique TCR beta sequences from about 180 million T cells were reported. Because of strong linkage in the cohort, roughly five DR-DQ haplotypes were treated as single units for association and clustering. Of the approximately 400 genotyped donors, 70% to 90% were placed in the genetic ancestry cluster associated with self-reported Caucasian donors. Using immunosequencing, the study profiled T cell repertoires from fewer than 700 subjects and related those repertoires to cytomegalovirus serostatus. The study aimed to test whether cataloging public T cell receptors could reveal signatures of past pathogen exposure. Donor age, sex, ethnicity and CMV serostatus were compiled together with the repertoire data. Both class I and class II loci were covered by HLA typing, at four-digit resolution. The number of typed donors differed by locus: 629-630 for A, B, C, DRB1 and DQB1; 500 to 550 for DQA1; 600 to 610 for DPA1; and some 430 for DPB1. In the later analysis, no new phenotypic data were used to find candidate immune exposures; instead, reliance was placed on TCR beta sequences and their occurrence across donors. An earlier analysis of some 500 of the donors used high-throughput TCR beta sequencing to judge whether each TCR beta V gene segment behaved as functional or pseudogenic. Around 300 gigabases of sequencing data and 78 million or so unique TCR sequences were included in an early release covering around 650 HLA-typed donors. All discovery cohort repertoires had been generated on a single sequencing platform. In a later analysis, previously published TCR beta repertoires from roughly 710 donors were re-analyzed and high-resolution HLA genotyping was added so that TCR occurrence patterns could be studied. The study combined high-throughput TCR immunosequencing, statistical association of individual TCRs with disease status, and machine learning to predict cytomegalovirus infection status. Across some 400 genotyped donors of the cohort, an average of about 240,000 unique TCR beta nucleotide sequences per donor were sequenced, and around 20% of those sequences were non-productive. In addition to the first cohort of 666 subjects, a separate validation cohort of 120 different subjects was used. A later genetic analysis used genome-wide SNP genotypes for 398 of the 666 donors, treating that subset as a discovery cohort.

Overall study outcomes, separate from this receptor: Specific HLA alleles were associated with 15,000 to 20,000 TCR beta sequences at a false discovery rate of 0.05 in a later analysis. Approximately 18 rarely observed V segments, including chromosome 9 orphons, were excluded from the earlier analysis of about 500 of the donors because counts were too low. In the study, approximately 160 TCR beta chains were listed as associated with cytomegalovirus. A cluster of highly shared sequence variants was judged likely to represent a technical artifact of the sequencing pipeline. Most CMV-associated TCR beta chains appeared to be HLA-restricted in a later analysis, and the HLA associations seemed to be driven largely by CMV exposure. In a later genetic analysis, fewer N-insertions in productive TCRs were reported among donors in an Asian-associated ancestry cluster than the approximately 670-donor mean. Some IMGT-functional V segments, including TRBV6-2 and TRBV6-3, could not be told apart with the 87-base-pair reads, so those segments were excluded. Only TCR beta chains were sequenced in this cohort, and the absence of alpha or paired-chain data limited detectable features. In both the original and validation cohorts, the classifier was reported to diagnose cytomegalovirus status with high specificity and sensitivity. A later analysis found that TCR association rates varied across HLA loci, with DRB1 alleles showing the most associated TCRs and HLA-C alleles the fewest. Linkage disequilibrium might explain the correlated functional status among segregating V segments, but an unknown experimental factor could not be ruled out. Across donors, most TCR sequences were observed very rarely, whereas some public TCRs were present in many individuals. Because HLA typing was unavailable for some donors at each locus, only the typed subset was used in association tests. In a later genetic analysis, a missense DCLRE1C variant was associated with V-gene and J-gene trimming of TCR beta chains, and the association was replicated in an independent cohort. A further reported finding was that TCR beta sequences accurately predicted the HLA-A and HLA-B alleles for most subjects in the first cohort. An earlier analysis of 450 to 750 of the donors showed that most TCR beta V segments appeared in productive rearrangements either about 90% or about 30% of the time, which broadly matched IMGT annotations. Assigning TCR associations to individual alleles was difficult when HLA alleles, especially DR and DQ, strongly co-occurred. A later analysis reported that several top co-occurrence clusters appeared linked to parvovirus B19, influenza, CMV and Epstein-Barr virus. The authors suggested that the approach could potentially be extended to other disease states and immunological phenotypes. For the cohort, immune exposure information was limited to CMV serostatus. Compared with equally common non-associated chains, HLA-associated TCR beta chains in a later analysis were more clonally expanded and had lower generation probabilities. Presence/absence analyses assumed roughly uniform sequencing depth across donors, an assumption that may not hold. In vitro tests confirmed that three of the cytomegalovirus-associated TCR beta chains recognize cytomegalovirus antigens.

Cut back by 1 base and 5 bases, the V and J ends lie 11 bases apart. From the germline V gene, CDR1 is SGHDN and CDR2 is FVKESK. The CDR3 runs 14 residues from the cysteine to the phenylalanine. The entry retains the CDR3 DNA only, 42 bases that are in frame from base 1. The cohort comprised several hundred healthy bone marrow donors. At the time of sampling, all cohort members were nominally healthy, though unrecorded immune exposures were likely present. The donor tested CMV seropositive and was one of the 289 seropositive cohort members. A peripheral blood sample was provided by each donor, and peripheral blood mononuclear cells were used for TCR beta sequencing. The Qiagen DNeasy Blood Extraction Kit was used to extract genomic DNA from the blood cell samples.

Sequencing used PBMCs. Recombination joined TRBV14 with TRBJ2-5; 6 matching bases give a weak D call of TRBD2. The clonotype originates from a woman aged 60-75 years in good health and CMV-seropositive. DNA sequence: TGTGCCAGCAGCCAAGTGCGGGACTGGGAGACCCAGTACTTC. The resulting protein is CASSQVRDWETQYF.